This T cell receptor (beta chain) was identified in a study of early T cells in non-severe SARS-CoV-2 infection. Unique molecular identifier tags were affixed to discrete cDNA molecules. Each CDR3 protein gets one entry after TCRdb re-called the 5' RACE reads with MiXCR. Of around 37,000 distinct CDR3 sequences detected, 8.5% to 10% appear once; the ten largest clones hold approximately 12%. This clonotype was found many times. This CDR3 is built from 17 residues. The junction had 10 bases not matched to a gene; V was cut back by 3 bases and J by 1 base. This receptor was taken from an adult who was a healthcare worker with PCR-confirmed SARS-CoV-2 infection or an uninfected control (not recorded which). Sample: whole blood. J is TRBJ1-1 and V is TRBV12-3 or TRBV12-4; 8 nucleotides align to TRBD1. The DNA for the CDR3 is TGTGCCAGCAGTTTCAATGCAGGGGGCACGGCGAACACTGAAGCTTTCTTT. Its protein is CASSFNAGGTANTEAFF.